This TCR beta chain originates from a study of T cell repertoires in cytomegalovirus infection. Turning to the study itself: It can be stated that public TCR beta signatures indicated CMV infection as well as a matching HLA type.

Remarks on this clonotype: Its antigen is unidentified.

Germline CDR1 is PRHDT and CDR2 is FYEKMQ (reference sequence). This CDR3 is built from 14 residues. The junction had 10 bases not matched to a gene; V was cut back by 6 bases and J by 8 bases. TCRdb reprocessed the reads via MiXCR and lists one record per CDR3 protein. The repertoire holds 200,000 to 250,000 distinct CDR3 sequences, over 20% seen once, with around a sixth in the top ten. Study findings and constraints: Cumulative public TCR beta family frequency identified carriers of CMV plus the relevant HLA. HLA-C-restricted CMV-specific TCR beta clonotypes were dominant in the ex vivo response.

Sequenced: CD8+ T cells from PBMCs. The TCR was taken from a human donor in good health (CMV status not recorded). Some clones in this sample may be carry-over from other donors' samples. The chain links TRBV13 to TRBJ2-1; 7 positions match TRBD1. The CDR3 DNA reads TGTGCCAGCAGTCCCGGGACAGCCTTCCATGAGCAGTTCTTC. The encoded protein is CASSPGTAFHEQFF.